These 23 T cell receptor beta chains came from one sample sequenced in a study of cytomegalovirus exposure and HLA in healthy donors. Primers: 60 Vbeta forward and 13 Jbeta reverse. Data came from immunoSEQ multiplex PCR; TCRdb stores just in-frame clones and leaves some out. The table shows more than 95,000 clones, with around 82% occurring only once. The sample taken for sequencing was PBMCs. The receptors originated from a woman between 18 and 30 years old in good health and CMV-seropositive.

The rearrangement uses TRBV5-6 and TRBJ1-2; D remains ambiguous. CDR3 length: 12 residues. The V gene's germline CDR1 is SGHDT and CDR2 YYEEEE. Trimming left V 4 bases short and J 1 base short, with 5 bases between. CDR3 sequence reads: CASSLSNYGYTF. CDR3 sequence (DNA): TGTGCCAGCAGCCTTAGTAACTATGGCTACACCTTC.

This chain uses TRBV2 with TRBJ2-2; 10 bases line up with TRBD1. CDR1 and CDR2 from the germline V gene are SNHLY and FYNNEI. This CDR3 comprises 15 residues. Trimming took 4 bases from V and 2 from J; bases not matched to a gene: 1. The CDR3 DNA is TGTGCCAGCAGTGGGGACAGGGGTAACACCGGGGAGCTGTTTTTT. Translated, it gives CASSGDRGNTGELFF.

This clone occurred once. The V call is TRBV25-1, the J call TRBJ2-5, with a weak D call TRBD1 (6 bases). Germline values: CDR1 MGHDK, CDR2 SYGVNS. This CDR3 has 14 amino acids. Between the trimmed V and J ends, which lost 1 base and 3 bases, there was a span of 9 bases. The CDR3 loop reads CASSELEGEETQYF. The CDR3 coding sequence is TGTGCCAGCAGTGAATTAGAGGGGGAAGAGACCCAGTACTTC.

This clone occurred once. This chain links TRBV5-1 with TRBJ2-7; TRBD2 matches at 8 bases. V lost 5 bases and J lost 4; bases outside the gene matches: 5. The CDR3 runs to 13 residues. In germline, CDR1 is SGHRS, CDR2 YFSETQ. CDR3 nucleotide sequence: TGCGCCAGCAGGCGGGGGGATGCTTACGAGCAGTACTTC. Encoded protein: CASRRGDAYEQYF.

CDR3: CASSSAAWTAQETQYF. CDR3 sequence (DNA): TGTGCCAGCAGCTCCGCCGCCTGGACAGCCCAAGAGACCCAGTACTTC. J is TRBJ2-5 and V is TRBV5-6; a weak D match, TRBD1 (6 bases). V gave up 3 bases and J gave up 1 base, with 16 bases separating them. The CDR3 has 16 residues. Germline loops: CDR1 SGHDT, CDR2 YYEEEE.

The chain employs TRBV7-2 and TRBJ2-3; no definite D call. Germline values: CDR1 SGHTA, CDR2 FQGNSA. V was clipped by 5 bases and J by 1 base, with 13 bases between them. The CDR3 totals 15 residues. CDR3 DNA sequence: TGTGCCAGCAGCCCAGACTCCCTTGGCACAGATACGCAGTATTTT. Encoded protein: CASSPDSLGTDTQYF.

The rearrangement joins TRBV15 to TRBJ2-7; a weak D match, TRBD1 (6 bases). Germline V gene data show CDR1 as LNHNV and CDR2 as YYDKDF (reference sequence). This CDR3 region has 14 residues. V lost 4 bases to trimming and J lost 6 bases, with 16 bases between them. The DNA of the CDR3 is TGTGCCACCAGCATCAAGACAGGTTCGAGCGAGCAGTACTTC. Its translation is CATSIKTGSSEQYF. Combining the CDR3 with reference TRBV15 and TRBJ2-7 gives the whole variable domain DAMVIQNPRYQVTQFGKPVTLSCSQTLNHNVMYWYQQKSSQAPKLLFHYYDKDFNNEADTPDNFQSRRPNTSFCFLDIRSPGLGDTAMYLCATSIKTGSSEQYFGPGTRLTVT.

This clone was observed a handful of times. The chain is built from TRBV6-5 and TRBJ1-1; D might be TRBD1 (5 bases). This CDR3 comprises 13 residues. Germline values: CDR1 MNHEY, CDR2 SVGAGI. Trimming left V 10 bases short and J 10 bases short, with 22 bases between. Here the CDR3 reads CAIGVEGRTVAFF. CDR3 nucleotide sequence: TGTGCCATCGGGGTGGAGGGGAGAACGGTAGCTTTCTTT.

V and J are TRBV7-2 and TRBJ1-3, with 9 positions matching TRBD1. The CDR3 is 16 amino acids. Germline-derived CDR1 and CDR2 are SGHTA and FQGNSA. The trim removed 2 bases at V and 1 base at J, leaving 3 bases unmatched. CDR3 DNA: TGTGCCAGCAGCTTAACAGGGGGCGCTTCTGGAAACACCATATATTTT. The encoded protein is CASSLTGGASGNTIYF.

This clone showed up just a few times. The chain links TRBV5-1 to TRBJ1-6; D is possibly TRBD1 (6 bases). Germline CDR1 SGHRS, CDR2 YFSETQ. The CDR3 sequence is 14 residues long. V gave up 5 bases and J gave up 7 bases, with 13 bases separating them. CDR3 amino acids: CASRVQGDNSPLHF. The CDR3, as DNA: TGCGCCAGCAGGGTACAGGGAGACAATTCACCCCTCCACTTT.

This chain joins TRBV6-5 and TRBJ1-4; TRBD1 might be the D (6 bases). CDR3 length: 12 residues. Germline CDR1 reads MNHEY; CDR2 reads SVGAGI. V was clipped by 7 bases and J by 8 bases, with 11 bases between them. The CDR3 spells CASKDRSEKLFF. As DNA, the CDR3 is TGTGCCAGCAAGGACAGATCCGAAAAACTGTTTTTT.

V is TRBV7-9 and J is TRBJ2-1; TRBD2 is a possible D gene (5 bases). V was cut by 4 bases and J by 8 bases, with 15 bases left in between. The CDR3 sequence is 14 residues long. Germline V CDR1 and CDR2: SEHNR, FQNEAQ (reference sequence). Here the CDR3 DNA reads TGTGCCAGCAGCTCCTCGGGCCACGGGGATGAGCAGTTCTTC. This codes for CASSSSGHGDEQFF.

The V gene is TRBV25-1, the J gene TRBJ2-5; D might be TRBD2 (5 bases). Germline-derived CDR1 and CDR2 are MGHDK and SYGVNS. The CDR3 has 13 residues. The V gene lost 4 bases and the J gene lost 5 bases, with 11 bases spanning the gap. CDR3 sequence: CASSVWGEETQYF. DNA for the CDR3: TGTGCCAGCAGTGTGTGGGGAGAGGAGACCCAGTACTTC.

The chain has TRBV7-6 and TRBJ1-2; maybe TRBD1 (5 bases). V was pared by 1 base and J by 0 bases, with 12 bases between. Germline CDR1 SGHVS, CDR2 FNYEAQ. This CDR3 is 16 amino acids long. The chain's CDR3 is CASSLVGGIPNYGYTF. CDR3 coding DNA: TGTGCCAGCAGCTTAGTGGGGGGGATCCCTAACTATGGCTACACCTTC.

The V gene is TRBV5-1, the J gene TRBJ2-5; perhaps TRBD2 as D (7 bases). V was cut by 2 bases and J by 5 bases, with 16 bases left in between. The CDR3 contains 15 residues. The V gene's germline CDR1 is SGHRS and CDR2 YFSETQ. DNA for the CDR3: TGCGCCAGCAGCTTTGAGGGGGGGGCCGGGGAGACCCAGTACTTC. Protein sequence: CASSFEGGAGETQYF. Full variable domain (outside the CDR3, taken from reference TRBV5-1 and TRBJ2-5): KAGVTQTPRYLIKTRGQQVTLSCSPISGHRSVSWYQQTPGQGLQFLFEYFSETQRNKGNFPGRFSGRQFSNSRSEMNVSTLELGDSALYLCASSFEGGAGETQYFGPGTRLLVL.

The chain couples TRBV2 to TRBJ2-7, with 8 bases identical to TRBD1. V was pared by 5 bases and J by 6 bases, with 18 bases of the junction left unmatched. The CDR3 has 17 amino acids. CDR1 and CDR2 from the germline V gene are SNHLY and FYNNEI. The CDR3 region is CASSYSRSQGASREQYF. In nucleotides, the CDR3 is TGTGCCAGCAGTTACTCTAGGAGCCAGGGGGCGTCGCGCGAGCAGTACTTC.

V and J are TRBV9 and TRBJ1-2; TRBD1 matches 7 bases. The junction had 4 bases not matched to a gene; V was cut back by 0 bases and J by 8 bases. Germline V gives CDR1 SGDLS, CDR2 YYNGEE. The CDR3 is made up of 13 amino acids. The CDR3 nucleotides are TGTGCCAGCAGCGTAGAGGGGGCTAAAGGCTACACCTTC. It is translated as CASSVEGAKGYTF. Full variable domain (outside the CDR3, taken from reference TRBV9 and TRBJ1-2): DSGVTQTPKHLITATGQRVTLRCSPRSGDLSVYWYQQSLDQGLQFLIQYYNGEERAKGNILERFSAQQFPDLHSELNLSSLELGDSALYFCASSVEGAKGYTFGSGTRLTVV.

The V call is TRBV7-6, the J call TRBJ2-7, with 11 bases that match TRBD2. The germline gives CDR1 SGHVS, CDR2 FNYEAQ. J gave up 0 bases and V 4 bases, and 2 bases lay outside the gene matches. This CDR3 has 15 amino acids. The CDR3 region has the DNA TGTGCCAGCAGCTCCGGGACTAGCGGCTCCTACGAGCAGTACTTC. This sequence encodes CASSSGTSGSYEQYF.

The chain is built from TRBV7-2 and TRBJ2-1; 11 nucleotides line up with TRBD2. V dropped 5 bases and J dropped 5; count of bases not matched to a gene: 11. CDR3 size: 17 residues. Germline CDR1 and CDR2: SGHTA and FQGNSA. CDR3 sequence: CASSRGPSGRFNNEQFF. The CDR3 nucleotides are TGTGCCAGCAGCCGGGGTCCTAGCGGGAGGTTCAACAATGAGCAGTTCTTC.

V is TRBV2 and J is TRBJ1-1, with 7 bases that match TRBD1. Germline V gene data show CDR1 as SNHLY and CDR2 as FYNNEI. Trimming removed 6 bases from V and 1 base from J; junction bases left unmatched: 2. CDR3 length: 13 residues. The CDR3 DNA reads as TGTGCCAGCAGACGGACAGGGAACACTGAAGCTTTCTTT. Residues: CASRRTGNTEAFF.

In DNA form, the CDR3 reads TGCGCCAGCTCGAAAGAGAGCTCCTATAATTCACCCCTCCACTTT. This encodes CASSKESSYNSPLHF. V gene TRBV10-2 combines with J gene TRBJ1-6; D remains ambiguous. CDR3 size: 15 residues. Germline CDR1 reads WSHSY; CDR2 reads SAAADI. V shed 8 bases and J shed 0 bases, with 11 bases lying between them.

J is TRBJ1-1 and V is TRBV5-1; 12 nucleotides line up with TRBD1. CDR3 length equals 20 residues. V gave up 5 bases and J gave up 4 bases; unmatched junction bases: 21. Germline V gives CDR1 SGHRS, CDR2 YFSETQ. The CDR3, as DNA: TGCGCCAGCAGTCACACTGTACGGGACAGGGGGCGGCGAAGGGTCACTGAAGCTTTCTTT. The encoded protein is CASSHTVRDRGRRRVTEAFF.

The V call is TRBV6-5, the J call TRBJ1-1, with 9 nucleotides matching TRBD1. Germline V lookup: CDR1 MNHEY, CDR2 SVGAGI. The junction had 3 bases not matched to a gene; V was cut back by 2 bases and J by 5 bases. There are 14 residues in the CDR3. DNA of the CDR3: TGTGCCAGCAGTTACCTGGGACAGGGAACTGAAGCTTTCTTT. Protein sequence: CASSYLGQGTEAFF.